These T cell receptor beta chains were read from a single sample in a study of blood T cells in healthy people across ages. MiXCR, run by TCRdb on the 5' RACE reads, gives a single entry per CDR3 protein. The sample has 1.5 million to 2 million distinct CDR3 sequences; around half are singletons. The sample was blood. The receptors come from a woman aged 40 to 50 in good health. CDR3s include the opening cysteine and the closing phenylalanine or tryptophan. D genes are given only for firm matches. Clone size is not always given. Where it is, it says once, few, many or a class for expanded clones.

>TRBV13|.|TRBJ2-7|.
TGTGCCAGCAGCGCGAGACTAGACTTTGCCGAGCAGTACTTC
CASSARLDFAEQYF
>TRBV6-2/TRBV6-3|.|TRBJ2-5|TRBD1
TGTGCCAGCAGTTACCTCCTAAGGGACAGGAAAACTCAAGAGACCCAGTACTTC
CASSYLLRDRKTQETQYF
>TRBV20-1|.|TRBJ2-7|.
TGCAGTGCTAGAGAAGTGGCAGATTCCTACGAGCAGTACTTC
CSAREVADSYEQYF
>TRBV7-8|many|TRBJ2-1|TRBD2
TGTGCCAGCAGCTTAGAGGCTAGCGGGGGGCAGTTCTTC
CASSLEASGGQFF
>TRBV11-3|.|TRBJ1-2|.
TGTGCCAGCAGCTTAGATCTCAGGCGCCCACGCTACTATGGCTACACCTTC
CASSLDLRRPRYYGYTF
>TRBV6-6|.|TRBJ2-3|TRBD1
TGTGCCAGCGGGGACAGGGGGGCAGATACGCAGTATTTT
CASGDRGADTQYF
>TRBV13|.|TRBJ2-5|.
TGTGCCAGCAGCTTAGCGGGACAAGTGGGAGAGACCCAGTACTTC
CASSLAGQVGETQYF
>TRBV10-1|few|TRBJ1-2|.
TGCGCCAGCAGTGAGACCCGGGACCACACCGCGATCTATGGCTACACCTTC
CASSETRDHTAIYGYTF
>TRBV7-2|.|TRBJ2-3|.
TGTGCCAGCAGGCCCACTGGCGGTCCCGCAGATAGGCAGTATTTT
CASRPTGGPADRQYF
>TRBV20-1|.|TRBJ2-1|TRBD2
TGCAGTGCCGGACTAGCGGGCAGTCGGTTCTTC
CSAGLAGSRFF
>TRBV7-2|.|TRBJ2-7|.
TGTGCCAGCGGCTTAGTAAGTGGGGAGAGCTCCTACGAGCAGTACTTC
CASGLVSGESSYEQYF
>TRBV12-3/TRBV12-4|.|TRBJ2-3|.
TGTGCCAGCAGTTCTGGACAGTTTGAAACAGATACGCAGTATTTT
CASSSGQFETDTQYF
>TRBV13|.|TRBJ2-5|TRBD2
TGTGCCAGCAGCTTATATCTTAGCGGGGGGTCGGAGACCCAGTACTTC
CASSLYLSGGSETQYF
>TRBV7-9|few|TRBJ1-2|.
TGTGCCGGAACGGCCGAGGGGCACTATGGCTACACCTTC
CAGTAEGHYGYTF
>TRBV7-9|few|TRBJ2-5|TRBD1
TGTGCCAGCAGCCGAAACAGGGGGGCCAGGGAGACCCAGTACTTC
CASSRNRGARETQYF
>TRBV6-5|.|TRBJ2-5|.
TGTGCCAGCAGCCCAAGTCTTCTCGGCCAAGAGACCCAGTACTTC
CASSPSLLGQETQYF
>TRBV24-1|few|TRBJ2-3|.
TGTGCCACCAGTGGTAGGGGGATAGGGACAGATACGCAGTATTTT
CATSGRGIGTDTQYF
>TRBV20-1|.|TRBJ2-1|TRBD2
TGCAGTGCTAGGGCTCTAGCGGCTTCCTACAATGAGCAGTTCTTC
CSARALAASYNEQFF
>TRBV20-1|.|TRBJ2-5|TRBD2
TGCAGTGTTTCGGGAGGGGGGGGGCATCAAGAGACCCAGTACTTC
CSVSGGGGHQETQYF
>TRBV20-1|few|TRBJ2-1|.
TGCAGTGCTAGTACCCTTGCAGGGGCACGTAATGAGCAGTTCTTC
CSASTLAGARNEQFF
>TRBV20-1|few|TRBJ2-6|.
TGCAGTGCTAGAGGTGATAGGGGTGGGGCCAACGTCCTGACTTTC
CSARGDRGGANVLTF
>TRBV11-2|.|TRBJ2-1|TRBD1
TGTGCCAGCAGCTCTGGAGACAGGGGCTCCTACAATGAGCAGTTCTTC
CASSSGDRGSYNEQFF
>TRBV6-5|.|TRBJ2-1|.
TGTGCCAGCAGTGGGACCCCTCGGGATGAGCAGTTCTTC
CASSGTPRDEQFF
>TRBV28|few|TRBJ2-1|TRBD1
TGTGCCAGCAGTCCCAGACAGGGCCTGGGTATATACAATGAGCAGTTCTTC
CASSPRQGLGIYNEQFF
>TRBV18|once|TRBJ2-3|TRBD1
TGTGCCAGCTCACCACAGGGGGCTGGCTCAGATACGCAGTATTTT
CASSPQGAGSDTQYF
>TRBV20-1|.|TRBJ2-5|TRBD1
TGCAGTGCGGCACGGCAGGGGGCGGGAGAGACCCAGTACTTC
CSAARQGAGETQYF
>TRBV12-3/TRBV12-4|few|TRBJ2-1|TRBD1
TGTGCCAGCAGTTTAATGGGACAGGTAGACAATGAGCAGTTCTTC
CASSLMGQVDNEQFF
>TRBV10-3|few|TRBJ2-1|TRBD2
TGTGCCATCAGTGACCTTAGCGGGGGGATGAATGAGCAGTTCTTC
CAISDLSGGMNEQFF
>TRBV20-1|.|TRBJ2-5|.
TGCAGTGCTATTAAGCCAGGATCAGAGACCCAGTACTTC
CSAIKPGSETQYF
>TRBV20-1|.|TRBJ2-3|TRBD2
TGCAGTGCTCCATTGGGGGGGTGGGGCACAGATACGCAGTATTTT
CSAPLGGWGTDTQYF
>TRBV7-2|few|TRBJ2-5|.
TGTGCCAGCAGCGCCGGGGCTGAGGCGGGGACCCAGTACTTC
CASSAGAEAGTQYF
>TRBV5-1|.|TRBJ2-5|.
TGCGCCAGCAGCTTGGTCGGGGGAGAGGGGACCCAGTACTTC
CASSLVGGEGTQYF
>TRBV9|once|TRBJ2-1|TRBD2
TGTGCCAGCAGCGCTGACGGGGGGGCCCTAGATGAGCAGTTCTTC
CASSADGGALDEQFF
>TRBV9|.|TRBJ2-7|TRBD2
TGTGCCAGCAGCGCCGCACTAGCGGGGGGTGAGCAGTACTTC
CASSAALAGGEQYF
>TRBV5-5|few|TRBJ1-1|TRBD1
TGTGCCAGCAGCGTCCGGGACAGGGGGGATGAAGCTTTCTTT
CASSVRDRGDEAFF
>TRBV28|few|TRBJ2-1|.
TGTGCCAGCAGTTCCAGCAGGGAGTACAATGAGCAGTTCTTC
CASSSSREYNEQFF
>TRBV28|.|TRBJ1-5|.
TGTGCCAGCATGTTAGGGGCGAGGAGGAATCAGCCCCAGCATTTT
CASMLGARRNQPQHF
>TRBV12-3/TRBV12-4|.|TRBJ2-5|TRBD1
TGTGCCAGCAGTTCCGCGGACAGGGAAGCGGAGACCCAGTACTTC
CASSSADREAETQYF
>TRBV6-1|.|TRBJ2-4|.
TGTGCCAGCCAAACGTTCGGGTCTCCCGTAGCCAAAAACATTCAGTACTTC
CASQTFGSPVAKNIQYF
>TRBV12-3/TRBV12-4|.|TRBJ1-2|.
TGTGCCAGCAGTTTAGCTGGGGGTCTGAAAGGTGGCTACACCTTC
CASSLAGGLKGGYTF
>TRBV6-5|.|TRBJ1-2|.
TGTGCCAGCAGTTACTCGAACTTCTATGGCTACACCTTC
CASSYSNFYGYTF
>TRBV9|.|TRBJ2-1|.
TGTGCCAGCAGCGCCGATCTCGGTCACAATGAGCAGTTCTTC
CASSADLGHNEQFF
>TRBV20-1|.|TRBJ2-7|TRBD1
TGCAGTGCCACCGACCGGGACAGGGCCCCCTACGAGCAGTACTTC
CSATDRDRAPYEQYF
>TRBV7-3|.|TRBJ1-4|.
TGTGCCAGCAGCTTACGGGTTAATGAAAAACTGTTTTTT
CASSLRVNEKLFF
>TRBV7-9|.|TRBJ1-5|.
TGTGCCAGCAGCTTTTCTGGTGACACCGACAGGCCCCAGCATTTT
CASSFSGDTDRPQHF
>TRBV2|.|TRBJ2-7|.
TGTGCCAGCAGGAGGGCCTTAAGCTCCTACGGGCAGTACTTC
CASRRALSSYGQYF
>TRBV29-1|few|TRBJ2-3|.
TGCAGCCTTTGGAGGGGGCAGAGCACAGATACGCAGTATTTT
CSLWRGQSTDTQYF
>TRBV11-2|.|TRBJ2-7|.
TGTGCCAGCAGCTTAAGACGGACCAGTTCCTACGAGCAGTACTTC
CASSLRRTSSYEQYF
>TRBV6-6|.|TRBJ2-4|TRBD2
TGTGCCAGCAGTCCCCGGGACGGGGGGAACATTCAGTACTTC
CASSPRDGGNIQYF
>TRBV21-1|.|TRBJ2-1|.
TGTGCCAGCAGCAAAGCGGGGCCAAGACCCTACAATGAGCAGTTCTTC
CASSKAGPRPYNEQFF
>TRBV4-3|.|TRBJ2-5|.
TGCGCCAGCAGCCGAGACATTCGGGGTGGGACCCAGTACTTC
CASSRDIRGGTQYF
>TRBV7-2|.|TRBJ2-3|TRBD1
TGTGCCAGCCTATACAGGGGAAGGACAGATACGCAGTATTTT
CASLYRGRTDTQYF
>TRBV29-1|.|TRBJ1-2|.
TGCAGCGTTGCAAGGGAGTACTCTGGCTACACCTTC
CSVAREYSGYTF
>TRBV9|.|TRBJ2-5|TRBD1
TGTGCCAGCAGCCCACGGCACCCTGGGGGACAGCCGCCGGAGACCCAGTACTTC
CASSPRHPGGQPPETQYF
>TRBV28|.|TRBJ1-2|.
TGTGCCAGCACCCTACCAGGAGGGATCGACGGCTACACCTTC
CASTLPGGIDGYTF
>TRBV15|.|TRBJ2-3|TRBD1
TGTGCCACCAGCAGAGGGAGAGGGAAAACCCGGGACAGGACCACAGATACGCAGTATTTT
CATSRGRGKTRDRTTDTQYF
>TRBV6-6|.|TRBJ2-1|TRBD2
TGTGCCTGCAGTTACACTAGCGGGGGGGCAGGTGAGCAGTTCTTC
CACSYTSGGAGEQFF
>TRBV18|.|TRBJ2-5|.
TGTGCCAGCCCTCCGACGAGGGGGGTTCGAGAGACCCAGTACTTC
CASPPTRGVRETQYF
>TRBV20-1|.|TRBJ2-1|.
TGCAGTGCTAGACGACTAGTGGGGAATGAGCAGTTCTTC
CSARRLVGNEQFF